A single sample gave rise to the 21 T cell receptor beta chains below, sequenced in a study of cytomegalovirus exposure and HLA in healthy donors. The PCR ran on 60 Vbeta and 13 Jbeta primers. TCRdb's copy holds only in-frame clones and misses some; the assay was immunoSEQ multiplex PCR. The table shows 150,000 to 200,000 clones, with around 85% occurring only once. The specimen was PBMCs. These receptors were collected from a man aged 40-49 years in good health and CMV-seropositive.

The J gene is TRBJ2-1, the V gene TRBV4-1; no reliable D call. The CDR3 is 13 residues long. V lost 1 base and J lost 7, with 8 bases in between. Germline loops: CDR1 MGHRA, CDR2 YSYEKL. The CDR3 DNA is TGCGCCAGCAGCCAAGGAGGCGGAAATGAGCAGTTCTTC. It translates to CASSQGGGNEQFF.

This chain uses TRBV28 with TRBJ2-7; TRBD2 might be the D (6 bases). Germline lookup yields CDR1 MDHEN and CDR2 SYDVKM. This CDR3 spans 13 amino acids. Trimming removed 7 bases at V and 1 base at J, with 11 bases between. The CDR3 region has the DNA TGTGCCAGCATAAACGGGGGATCCTACGAGCAGTACTTC. Amino acid sequence: CASINGGSYEQYF.

V and J are TRBV11-2 and TRBJ2-7, with a tentative D call TRBD2 (6 bases). Germline CDR1 SGHAT, CDR2 FQNNGV. V was pared by 5 bases and J by 6 bases, with 17 bases between. This CDR3 is built from 14 residues. The CDR3 here is CASSPRGAPLEQYF. The CDR3 DNA sequence: TGTGCCAGCAGCCCCCGCGGGGCCCCACTCGAGCAGTACTTC.

This rearrangement joins TRBV25-1 to TRBJ1-5; 7 nucleotides match TRBD1. Germline V gene data show CDR1 as MGHDK and CDR2 as SYGVNS. The CDR3 extends over 14 amino acids. V was clipped by 2 bases and J by 6 bases; unmatched bases: 4. CDR3 in amino acids: CASSEVGGSQPQHF. CDR3 nucleotides: TGTGCCAGCAGTGAAGTAGGGGGCAGTCAGCCCCAGCATTTT.

As to this clone: The sample contains more than one DNA sequence encoding this CDR3. V and J are TRBV5-1 and TRBJ2-7; D call uncertain. This CDR3 spans 13 amino acids. Per the germline V gene, CDR1 is SGHRS and CDR2 is YFSETQ. Trimming took 0 bases from V and 3 from J, leaving 7 bases between them. Here the CDR3 DNA reads TGCGCCAGCAGCTTGGATGGAGTCTACGAGCAGTACTTC. Its protein product is CASSLDGVYEQYF.

This clone is a singleton in its sample. The chain uses TRBV5-1 and TRBJ2-2; 8 nucleotides agree with TRBD2. J gave up 1 base and V 1 base, and 0 bases lay outside the gene matches. The CDR3 runs to 15 residues. Looked up from germline, CDR1 is SGHRS and CDR2 is YFSETQ. CDR3 loop: CASSLSGGNTGELFF. The CDR3 DNA reads TGCGCCAGCAGCTTGAGCGGGGGGAACACCGGGGAGCTGTTTTTT. The full variable domain, rest sourced from reference TRBV5-1 and TRBJ2-2, is KAGVTQTPRYLIKTRGQQVTLSCSPISGHRSVSWYQQTPGQGLQFLFEYFSETQRNKGNFPGRFSGRQFSNSRSEMNVSTLELGDSALYLCASSLSGGNTGELFFGEGSRLTVL.

V usage is TRBV4-1 and J usage is TRBJ2-7, with 7 bases identical to TRBD2. CDR3 length: 18 residues. Trimming took 1 base from V and 3 from J; bases not matched to a gene: 15. The germline V gene encodes CDR1 MGHRA and CDR2 YSYEKL. The CDR3 DNA follows: TGCGCCAGCAGCCAAGCGGACTTCGTGGGGGGGGAAAGCTACGAGCAGTACTTC. Protein product: CASSQADFVGGESYEQYF.

This chain uses TRBV28 with TRBJ1-2; 7 bases match TRBD1. The germline V gene has CDR1 MDHEN and CDR2 SYDVKM. J was trimmed by 3 bases and V by 6 bases; bases with no gene match: 7. The CDR3 length is 14 residues. The CDR3 loop reads CASSLRGLDYGYTF. The CDR3 bases are TGTGCCAGCAGCTTAAGGGGGCTGGACTATGGCTACACCTTC.

The genes are TRBV7-6 and TRBJ2-7; 10 positions agree with TRBD1. The CDR3 totals 16 residues. V dropped 5 bases and J dropped 0; count of bases not matched to a gene: 7. Germline CDR1 reads SGHVS; CDR2 reads FNYEAQ. The CDR3 region has the DNA TGTGCCAGCAGCACAACGTGGACAGGGGGCTCCTACGAGCAGTACTTC. It encodes CASSTTWTGGSYEQYF. Full variable domain (outside the CDR3, taken from reference TRBV7-6 and TRBJ2-7): GAGVSQSPRYKVTKRGQDVALRCDPISGHVSLYWYRQALGQGPEFLTYFNYEAQQDKSGLPNDRFSAERPEGSISTLTIQRTEQRDSAMYRCASSTTWTGGSYEQYFGPGTRLTVT.

This rearrangement joins TRBV11-2 to TRBJ2-7, with 7 bases fitting TRBD1. After removal of 8 bases from V and 6 bases from J, the junction contained 13 bases not matched to a gene. Germline V lookup: CDR1 SGHAT, CDR2 FQNNGV. The CDR3 has 14 amino acids. The CDR3 here is CASSTGTGVFEQYF. CDR3 nucleotides: TGTGCCAGCTCCACTGGCACAGGGGTGTTCGAGCAGTACTTC.

This chain connects TRBV5-1 to TRBJ1-3; 7 bases align to TRBD1. V lost 0 bases to trimming and J lost 9 bases; unmatched junction nucleotides: 6. The CDR3 runs to 14 residues. Germline CDR1 SGHRS, CDR2 YFSETQ. The CDR3 DNA reads TGCGCCAGCAGCTTGGTGGGACAGTCAAGCACCATATATTTT. It specifies CASSLVGQSSTIYF.

This chain connects TRBV28 to TRBJ1-4, with 8 bases that match TRBD1. CDR1 and CDR2 (germline): MDHEN, SYDVKM. The CDR3 length is 15 residues. Trimming at V came to 5 bases and at J to 8 bases, leaving 10 bases not matched to a gene. CDR3 protein: CASSDTGGTGEKLFF. CDR3 nucleotide sequence: TGTGCCAGCAGTGATACAGGGGGGACTGGGGAAAAACTGTTTTTT.

This clone was counted a single time. The J gene is TRBJ2-2, the V gene TRBV5-3; the D gene is possibly TRBD2 (5 bases). TRBV5-3 is an ORF, with its function uncertain. Trimming pared 5 bases from V and 8 bases from J, leaving 22 bases between. There are 16 residues in the CDR3. The CDR3 DNA follows: TGTGCCAGAAGTGGTCAGGACTTCTCGGGATCGGGGGAGCTGTTTTTT. Its protein is CARSGQDFSGSGELFF.

This chain links TRBV5-1 with TRBJ1-2; D possibly corresponds to TRBD1 (5 bases). The germline V and J ends were trimmed by 4 bases and 0 bases, with 10 bases remaining between them. The germline CDR1 and CDR2 sequences are SGHRS and YFSETQ. This CDR3 is 14 amino acids long. CDR3 bases: TGCGCCAGCAGCGGGGGGTTAGCTAACTATGGCTACACCTTC. This sequence encodes CASSGGLANYGYTF.

The chain combines TRBV21-1 with TRBJ1-2. TRBV21-1 is a known pseudogene. The CDR3 loop spans 16 amino acids. CDR3 sequence reads: CASSKERGGEGYGYTF. CDR3 coding DNA: TGTGCCAGCAGCAAAGAGAGAGGCGGAGAGGGCTATGGCTACACCTTC.

V is TRBV12-5 and J is TRBJ2-5, with D tentatively TRBD1 (6 bases). V lost 4 bases and J lost 3, with 6 bases in between. Germline CDR1 and CDR2: LGHNT and FRNRAP. CDR3 size: 12 residues. The CDR3 nucleotides read TGTGCTAGTGGTTACAGGGAAGAGACCCAGTACTTC. The encoded protein is CASGYREETQYF.

The CDR3 here is CAWSVGQVSPFNEQFF. DNA for the CDR3: TGTGCCTGGAGCGTGGGACAGGTTTCCCCTTTCAATGAGCAGTTCTTC. The chain combines TRBV30 with TRBJ2-1, with 8 positions matching TRBD1. The CDR3 is 16 residues long. The trim removed 3 bases at V and 6 bases at J, leaving 13 bases unmatched. Looked up from germline, CDR1 is GTSNPN and CDR2 is SVGIG (reference sequence).

The chain employs TRBV5-6 and TRBJ2-7, with 9 nucleotides matching TRBD2. The CDR3 has 17 residues. V was clipped by 4 bases and J by 1 base; unmatched bases: 12. Germline V gene sequence: CDR1 SGHDT, CDR2 YYEEEE. CDR3: CASSDERRAGGSYEQYF. The CDR3 DNA is TGTGCCAGCAGCGATGAACGTCGAGCGGGGGGATCCTACGAGCAGTACTTC.

Only a few counts were recorded for this clone. The chain uses TRBV4-3 and TRBJ1-4; TRBD1 matches 10 bases. J lost 5 bases, V lost 1 base, and 4 bases had no gene match. Germline CDR1 and CDR2: LGHNA and YSLEER. CDR3 length: 16 residues. DNA for the CDR3: TGCGCCAGCAGCCAAGTGGGGACAGGGGCGAATGAAAAACTGTTTTTT. Translating gives CASSQVGTGANEKLFF.

Only one count was recorded for this clone. The rearrangement joins TRBV2 to TRBJ2-5; 9 nucleotides match TRBD2. Germline values: CDR1 SNHLY, CDR2 FYNNEI. The CDR3 consists of 18 residues. The V and J ends lost 1 base and 4 bases, in that order; junction bases with no gene match: 13. The CDR3 reads CASSEGASGVSPRETQYF. CDR3 sequence (DNA): TGTGCCAGCAGTGAAGGGGCTAGCGGGGTCTCCCCGCGAGAGACCCAGTACTTC.

The CDR3 bases are TGTGCCTGGGCCGGGGCTAACTATGGCTACACCTTC. This codes for CAWAGANYGYTF. This chain links TRBV30 with TRBJ1-2; D is uncertain. CDR1 is GTSNPN, CDR2 SVGIG, per germline (reference sequence). Trimming took off 5 bases at V and 0 bases at J, with 7 bases between the two ends. The CDR3 contains 12 residues.